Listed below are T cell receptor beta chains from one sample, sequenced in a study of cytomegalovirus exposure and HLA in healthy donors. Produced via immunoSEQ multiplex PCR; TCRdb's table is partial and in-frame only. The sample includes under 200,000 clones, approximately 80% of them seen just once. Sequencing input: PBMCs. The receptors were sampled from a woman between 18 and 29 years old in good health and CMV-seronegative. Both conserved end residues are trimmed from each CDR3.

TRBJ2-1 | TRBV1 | TSLPGTSGKVPF
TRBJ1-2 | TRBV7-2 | ASLLTPQGAQGYT
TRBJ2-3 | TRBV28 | ASSSLGGDTQY
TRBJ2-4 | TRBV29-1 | SVTGSLAKNIQY
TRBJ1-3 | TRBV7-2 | ASSQEGGGNTIY
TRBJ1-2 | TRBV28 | ASSPPGTGVLDGYT
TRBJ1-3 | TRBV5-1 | ASSFQGDRGDSGNTIY
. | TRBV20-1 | SARAPYEQY
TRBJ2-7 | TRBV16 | ASSPPQFSYEQY
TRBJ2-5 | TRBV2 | ASSPLGSWEVDQETQY
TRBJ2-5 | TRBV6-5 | ASSYSSGQETQY
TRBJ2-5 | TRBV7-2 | ASSPYVTQY
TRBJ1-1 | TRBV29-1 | SVAGLLNTEAF
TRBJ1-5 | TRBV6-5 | ASQDPGGNQPQH
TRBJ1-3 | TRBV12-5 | ASGRGTGGRNTIY
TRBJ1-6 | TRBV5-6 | ASRIGVRESPLH
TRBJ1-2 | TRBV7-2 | ASSLRGQQSYGYT
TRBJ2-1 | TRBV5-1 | ASTPGAGLAGGGHNEQF
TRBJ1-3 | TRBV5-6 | ASSLQTGGSGNTIY
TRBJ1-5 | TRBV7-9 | ASSSTRTGVQPQH
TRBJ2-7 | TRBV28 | ASSLSGRTSGYEQY
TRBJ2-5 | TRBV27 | ASSLDTRGTQY
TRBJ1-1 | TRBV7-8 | ASSLEARGLGGEAF
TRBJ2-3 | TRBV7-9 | ASSPSQGTTDTQY
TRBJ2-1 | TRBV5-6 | ASSSGDGYNEQF
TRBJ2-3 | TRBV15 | ATSLPTTSGRVLDTQY
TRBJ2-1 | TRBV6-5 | ASSAPPGKGEQF
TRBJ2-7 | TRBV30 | AWRGTSRHEQY
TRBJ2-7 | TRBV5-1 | ASSFAPTGKEYSYEQY
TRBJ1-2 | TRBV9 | ARHRESYT
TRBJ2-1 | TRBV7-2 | ASSLEAGGLNNEQF
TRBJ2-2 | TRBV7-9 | ASSLTSGRNTGELF
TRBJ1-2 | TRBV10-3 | AISESWAANYGYT
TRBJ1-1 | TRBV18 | ANSPGTGETEAF
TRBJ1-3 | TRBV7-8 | ASSLDQTGIGNTIY
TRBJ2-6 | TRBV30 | AWSYQPRTSGSPGANVLT
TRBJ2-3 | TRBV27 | ASSLYPGQTDTQY
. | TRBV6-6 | ASSYKGLAETEQY
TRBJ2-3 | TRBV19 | ASRRRQGLRSQY
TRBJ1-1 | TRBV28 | ASSTAGTGKDEAF
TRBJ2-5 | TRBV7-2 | ASSREFRGETQY
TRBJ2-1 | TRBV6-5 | ASSYGGEGRGDEQF
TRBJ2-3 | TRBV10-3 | AISEPGQGALDTQY
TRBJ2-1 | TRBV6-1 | ASRVGLPQF
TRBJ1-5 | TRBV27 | ASSSTGLWQSSQH
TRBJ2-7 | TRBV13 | ASSFSPGVYEQY
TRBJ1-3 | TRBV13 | ASSLRFRESSGNTIY
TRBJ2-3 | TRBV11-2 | ASSLVAGGVVDTQY
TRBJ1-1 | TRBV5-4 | ASSLQEHRYGDTEAF
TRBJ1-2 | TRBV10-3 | AISESPGTDYGYT
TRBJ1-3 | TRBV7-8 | ASSPRPLTGGEVRPGNTIY